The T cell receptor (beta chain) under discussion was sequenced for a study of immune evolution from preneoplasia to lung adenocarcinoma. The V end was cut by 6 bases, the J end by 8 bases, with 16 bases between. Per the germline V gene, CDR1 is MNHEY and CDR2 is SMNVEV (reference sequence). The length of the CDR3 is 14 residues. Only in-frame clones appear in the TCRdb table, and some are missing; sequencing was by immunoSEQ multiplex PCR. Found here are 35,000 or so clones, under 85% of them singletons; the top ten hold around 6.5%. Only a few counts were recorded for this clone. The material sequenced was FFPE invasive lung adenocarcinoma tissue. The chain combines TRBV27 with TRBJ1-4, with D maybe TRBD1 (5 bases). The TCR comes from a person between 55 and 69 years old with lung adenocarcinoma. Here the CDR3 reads CASRPLGGSEKLFF. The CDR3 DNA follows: TGTGCCAGCAGACCATTGGGGGGATCGGAAAAACTGTTTTTT.